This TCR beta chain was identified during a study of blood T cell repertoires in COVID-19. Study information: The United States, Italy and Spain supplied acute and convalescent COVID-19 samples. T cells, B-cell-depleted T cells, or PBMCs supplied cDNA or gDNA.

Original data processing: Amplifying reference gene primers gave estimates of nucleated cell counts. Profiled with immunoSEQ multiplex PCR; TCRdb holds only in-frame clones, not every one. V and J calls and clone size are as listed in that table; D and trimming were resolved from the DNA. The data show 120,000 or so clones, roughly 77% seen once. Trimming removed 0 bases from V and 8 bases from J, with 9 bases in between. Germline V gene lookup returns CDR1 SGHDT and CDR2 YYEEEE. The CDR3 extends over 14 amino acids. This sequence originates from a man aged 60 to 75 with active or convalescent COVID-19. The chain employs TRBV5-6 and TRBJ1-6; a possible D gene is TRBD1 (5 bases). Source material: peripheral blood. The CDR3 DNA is TGTGCCAGCAGCTTGGACAGGAGGGATTCACCCCTCCACTTT. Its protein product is CASSLDRRDSPLHF.